The sequence of this T cell receptor beta chain was determined in a study of blood T cell repertoires in COVID-19. About the research overall: Sites in the United States, Italy and Spain provided acute and convalescent COVID-19 samples. The analysed material was cDNA or gDNA that came from T cells, B-cell-depleted T cells, or PBMCs.

The V end lost 6 bases, the J end lost 2 bases, and 11 bases lay between the germline ends. The V gene's germline CDR1 is LNHDA and CDR2 SQIVND (reference sequence). The CDR3 runs 15 residues. Libraries were prepared by immunoSEQ multiplex PCR; TCRdb keeps only in-frame clonotypes and omits some of them. The sample lists 80,000 or so clones, about 92% seen once, with more than 2% in the top ten. This clonotype was obtained from a man between 45 and 60 years old with acute or convalescent COVID-19. The chain uses TRBV19 and TRBJ2-6; D not resolved. The material sequenced was peripheral blood. The CDR3 bases are TGTGCCAGTAGCCAGGTTCGGACTGGGGCCAACGTCCTGACTTTC. Its protein product is CASSQVRTGANVLTF. Together with reference TRBV19 and TRBJ2-6, the CDR3 gives the full variable domain: DGGITQSPKYLFRKEGQNVTLSCEQNLNHDAMYWYRQDPGQGLRLIYYSQIVNDFQKGDIAEGYSVSREKKESFPLTVTSAQKNPTAFYLCASSQVRTGANVLTFGAGSRLTVL.